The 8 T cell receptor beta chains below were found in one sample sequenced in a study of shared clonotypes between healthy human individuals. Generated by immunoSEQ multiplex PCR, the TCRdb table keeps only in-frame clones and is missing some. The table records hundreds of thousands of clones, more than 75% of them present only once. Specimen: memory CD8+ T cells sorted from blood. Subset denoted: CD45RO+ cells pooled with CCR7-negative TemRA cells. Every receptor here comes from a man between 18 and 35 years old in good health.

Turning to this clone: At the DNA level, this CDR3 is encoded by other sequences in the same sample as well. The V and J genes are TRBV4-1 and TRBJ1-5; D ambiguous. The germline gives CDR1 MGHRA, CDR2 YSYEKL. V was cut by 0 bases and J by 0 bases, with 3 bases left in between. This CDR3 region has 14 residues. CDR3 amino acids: CASSQDNSNQPQHF. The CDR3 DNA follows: TGCGCCAGCAGCCAAGACAATAGCAATCAGCCCCAGCATTTT.

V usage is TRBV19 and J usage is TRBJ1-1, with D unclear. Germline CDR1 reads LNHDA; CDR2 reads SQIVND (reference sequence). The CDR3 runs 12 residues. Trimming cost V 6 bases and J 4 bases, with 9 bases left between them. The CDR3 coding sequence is TGTGCCAGTAGCCTAGGTATCACTGAAGCTTTCTTT. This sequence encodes CASSLGITEAFF. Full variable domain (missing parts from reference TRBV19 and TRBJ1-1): DGGITQSPKYLFRKEGQNVTLSCEQNLNHDAMYWYRQDPGQGLRLIYYSQIVNDFQKGDIAEGYSVSREKKESFPLTVTSAQKNPTAFYLCASSLGITEAFFGQGTRLTVV.

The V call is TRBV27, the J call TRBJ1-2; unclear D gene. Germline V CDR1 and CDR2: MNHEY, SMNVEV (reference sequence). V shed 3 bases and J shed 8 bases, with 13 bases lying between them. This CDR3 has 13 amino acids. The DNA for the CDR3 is TGTGCCAGCAGTTTGAGCGGAGTGGGGGGCTACACCTTC. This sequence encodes CASSLSGVGGYTF.

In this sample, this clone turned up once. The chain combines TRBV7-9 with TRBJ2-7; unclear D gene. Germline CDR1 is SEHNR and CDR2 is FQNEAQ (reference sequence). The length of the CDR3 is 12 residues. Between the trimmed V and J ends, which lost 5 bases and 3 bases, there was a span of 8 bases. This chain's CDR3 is CASSHQDYEQYF. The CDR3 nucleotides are TGTGCCAGCAGCCACCAGGACTACGAGCAGTACTTC. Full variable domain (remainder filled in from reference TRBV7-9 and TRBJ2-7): DTGVSQNPRHKITKRGQNVTFRCDPISEHNRLYWYRQTLGQGPEFLTYFQNEAQLEKSRLLSDRFSAERPKGSFSTLEIQRTEQGDSAMYLCASSHQDYEQYFGPGTRLTVT.

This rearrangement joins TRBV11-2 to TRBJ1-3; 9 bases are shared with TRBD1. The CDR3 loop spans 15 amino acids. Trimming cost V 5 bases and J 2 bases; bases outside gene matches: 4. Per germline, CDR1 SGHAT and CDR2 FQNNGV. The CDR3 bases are TGTGCCAGCAGCGCCGGGACAGGGCCTGGAAACACCATATATTTT. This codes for CASSAGTGPGNTIYF.

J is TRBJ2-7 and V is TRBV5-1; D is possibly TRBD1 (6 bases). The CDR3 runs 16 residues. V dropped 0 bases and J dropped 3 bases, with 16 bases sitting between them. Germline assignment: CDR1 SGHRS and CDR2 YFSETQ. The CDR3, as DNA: TGCGCCAGCAGCTTGGGTGGGACAATCCCTGGCTACGAGCAGTACTTC. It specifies CASSLGGTIPGYEQYF. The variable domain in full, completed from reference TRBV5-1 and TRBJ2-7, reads KAGVTQTPRYLIKTRGQQVTLSCSPISGHRSVSWYQQTPGQGLQFLFEYFSETQRNKGNFPGRFSGRQFSNSRSEMNVSTLELGDSALYLCASSLGGTIPGYEQYFGPGTRLTVT.

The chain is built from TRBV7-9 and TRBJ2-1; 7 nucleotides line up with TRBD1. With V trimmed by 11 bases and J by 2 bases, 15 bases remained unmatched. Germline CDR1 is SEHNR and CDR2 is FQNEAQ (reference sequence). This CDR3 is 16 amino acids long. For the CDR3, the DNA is TGTGCCTACAGCCCCACAACAGGGGCCCCCTACAATGAGCAGTTCTTC. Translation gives CAYSPTTGAPYNEQFF. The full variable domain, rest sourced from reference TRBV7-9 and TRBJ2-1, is DTGVSQNPRHKITKRGQNVTFRCDPISEHNRLYWYRQTLGQGPEFLTYFQNEAQLEKSRLLSDRFSAERPKGSFSTLEIQRTEQGDSAMYLCAYSPTTGAPYNEQFFGPGTRLTVL.

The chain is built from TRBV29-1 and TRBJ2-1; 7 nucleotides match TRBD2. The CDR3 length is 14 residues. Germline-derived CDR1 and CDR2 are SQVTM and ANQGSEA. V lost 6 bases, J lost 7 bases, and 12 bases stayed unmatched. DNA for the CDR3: TGCAGCGTAGACCACTCTAGCGGACTAAATGAGCAGTTCTTC. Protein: CSVDHSSGLNEQFF.